This T cell receptor beta chain appears in the sequencing data of a study of blood T cells in healthy people across ages. CDR1 and CDR2 from the germline V gene are MNHEY and SVGEGT. The CDR3 is made up of 15 amino acids. Through a sample-barcoded 5' primer and a J-beta primer mix, a second PCR was run for roughly 7 to 12 cycles. TCRdb fed the 5' RACE reads into MiXCR, producing one record per CDR3 protein. The table records 1.5 million to 2 million distinct CDR3 sequences, about 49% of them present only once. The chain recombines TRBV6-2 or TRBV6-3 with TRBJ2-5; TRBD2 agrees at 8 bases. TRBJ2-7 matches the DNA end more closely, so the J call is doubtful. The specimen was blood. The TCR was taken from a woman aged 40 to 50 in good health. The CDR3 loop is CASSPWTSLTAEQYF. CDR3 bases: TGTGCCAGCAGTCCCTGGACTAGCCTGACGGCCGAGCAGTACTTC.